The 31 T cell receptor beta chains below all came from one sample that was sequenced in a study of identical twins. TCRdb reprocessed the 5' RACE reads with MiXCR, giving one entry per CDR3 protein. The data contain around 280,000 distinct CDR3 sequences, about 8% of them seen just once; the ten biggest clones take up roughly 2.1%. These same data were also listed under a study on yellow fever vaccine responses in identical twins.

The specimen sequenced was memory (CD45RO+) T cells sorted from blood. Source of these receptors: a young woman in good health.

In regard to this clonotype: A much larger clone lies a single base off, so this may be a read error. V is TRBV20-1 and J is TRBJ2-1; the match to TRBD2 covers 8 bases. V lost 3 bases and J lost 2; bases outside the gene matches: 3. Looked up from germline, CDR1 is DFQATT and CDR2 is SNEGSKA (reference sequence). This CDR3 has 14 amino acids. As DNA, the CDR3 is TGCAGTGCTAGTTCGGGACTAGCCTACAATGAGCAGTTCTTC. Translation gives CSASSGLAYNEQFF.

Many counts were recorded for this clonotype. The CDR3 is CASSLGPQLGEQFF. CDR3 DNA sequence: TGCGCCAGCAGCTTAGGTCCCCAATTAGGCGAGCAGTTCTTC. The chain uses TRBV5-1 and TRBJ2-1; D uncertain. In germline, CDR1 is SGHRS, CDR2 YFSETQ. Trimming stripped 2 bases from V and 10 bases from J, with 16 bases between. The CDR3 has 14 amino acids.

This clonotype has only a few counts. The CDR3: CASTGGARSPLHF. DNA of the CDR3: TGTGCCAGCACGGGGGGCGCCCGTTCACCCCTCCACTTT. The chain is built from TRBV28 and TRBJ1-6, with D maybe TRBD1 (6 bases). The CDR3 totals 13 residues. V was trimmed by 7 bases and J by 9 bases, leaving 13 bases between them. Germline CDR1 reads MDHEN; CDR2 reads SYDVKM.

The V gene is TRBV15, the J gene TRBJ2-7; D could derive from TRBD1 or TRBD2 (6 bases each). Between the trimmed V and J ends, which lost 2 bases and 6 bases, there was a span of 14 bases. Germline V gene lookup returns CDR1 LNHNV and CDR2 YYDKDF (reference sequence). The CDR3 sequence is 14 residues long. The CDR3 nucleotides are TGTGCCACCAGCAGAAGGGGGGAAGAAAGCGAGCAGTACTTC. This encodes CATSRRGEESEQYF.

As DNA, the CDR3 is TGCGCCAGCAGCTTGGTGGTAGCGGGAGGGCCAGGCAATGAGCAGTTCTTC. Its protein product is CASSLVVAGGPGNEQFF. V is TRBV5-1 and J is TRBJ2-1; 11 bases match TRBD2. CDR1 and CDR2 (germline): SGHRS, YFSETQ. After removal of 0 bases from V and 6 bases from J, the junction contained 8 bases not matched to a gene. The CDR3 is 17 amino acids.

The V call is TRBV20-1, the J call TRBJ2-2, with D possibly matching TRBD2 (5 bases). Trimming left V 2 bases short and J 10 bases short, with 14 bases between. The germline V gene encodes CDR1 DFQATT and CDR2 SNEGSKA (reference sequence). The CDR3 extends over 13 amino acids. CDR3 bases: TGCAGTGCTAGACCCCTAGCTCCCGAGGAGCTGTTTTTT. It codes for CSARPLAPEELFF.

This clonotype turned up a few times. The chain joins TRBV28 to TRBJ2-7; TRBD1 aligns across 7 bases. Germline CDR1 and CDR2: MDHEN and SYDVKM. V lost 3 bases, J lost 2 bases, and 7 bases stayed unmatched. The CDR3 consists of 15 residues. DNA for the CDR3: TGTGCCAGCAGTTTGGCAGGGGGAAGAACCTACGAGCAGTACGTC. This translates into CASSLAGGRTYEQYV.

This clonotype was observed a handful of times. The rearrangement uses TRBV28 and TRBJ1-6; D is uncertain. Trimming cost V 5 bases and J 0 bases, with 14 bases left between them. CDR3 length: 17 amino acids. CDR1 is MDHEN, CDR2 SYDVKM, per germline. CDR3 loop: CASSTLRANSYNSPLHF. CDR3 coding DNA: TGTGCCAGCAGTACCCTCCGGGCCAACTCCTATAATTCACCCCTCCACTTT.

In its sample, this clonotype was seen a few times. The rearrangement uses TRBV2 and TRBJ2-7; 9 positions agree with TRBD1. This CDR3 spans 15 amino acids. The germline gives CDR1 SNHLY, CDR2 FYNNEI. V dropped 6 bases and J dropped 1; count of bases not matched to a gene: 7. CDR3 loop: CASRAGTGPSYEQYF. The CDR3 DNA reads TGTGCCAGCAGGGCCGGGACAGGGCCTTCCTACGAGCAGTACTTC.

This clonotype was found a few times. J is TRBJ2-5 and V is TRBV20-1; 8 bases fit TRBD2. The CDR3 is made up of 16 amino acids. Germline lookup yields CDR1 DFQATT and CDR2 SNEGSKA (reference sequence). Trimming removed 3 bases from V and 4 bases from J; junction bases left unmatched: 13. CDR3 sequence (DNA): TGCAGTGCTAGGAATCCCGGGAGGGGAGGGGCAGAGACCCAGTACTTC. Protein: CSARNPGRGGAETQYF.

This clonotype was detected a few times. The V gene is TRBV2, the J gene TRBJ2-7, with D possibly TRBD1 on 6 matching bases. This CDR3 has 14 residues. The V end lost 7 bases, the J end lost 5 bases, and 18 bases lay between the germline ends. Per the germline V gene, CDR1 is SNHLY and CDR2 is FYNNEI. As DNA, the CDR3 is TGTGCCAGCATGCTTCGGGGCCCAGGGGACGAGCAGTACTTC. It encodes CASMLRGPGDEQYF.

This clonotype was seen only a few times. Here the CDR3 reads CASSTRTGENYNEQFF. CDR3 in DNA: TGTGCCAGCTCAACAAGGACAGGAGAAAACTACAATGAGCAGTTCTTC. The V gene is TRBV18, the J gene TRBJ2-1, with 7 bases lining up with TRBD1. The CDR3 is made up of 16 amino acids. Germline values: CDR1 KGHSH, CDR2 LQKENI. V shed 5 bases, J shed 3 bases, and the junction held 10 bases outside the gene matches.

The chain couples TRBV12-3 or TRBV12-4 to TRBJ2-6; D might be TRBD1 (5 bases). The V gene lost 7 bases and the J gene lost 11 bases, with 9 bases spanning the gap. The CDR3 length is 11 residues. The CDR3 sequence: CASKGRDVLTF. DNA for the CDR3: TGTGCCAGCAAGGGCAGGGACGTCCTGACTTTC.

Only a few counts were recorded for this clonotype. The V and J genes are TRBV5-6 and TRBJ2-7; 9 bases map to TRBD2. Germline V lookup: CDR1 SGHDT, CDR2 YYEEEE. V lost 2 bases and J lost 4; bases outside the gene matches: 10. This CDR3 contains 16 residues. CDR3 DNA: TGTGCCAGCAGCTTAGCGGGAGGTGACTTAATTTACGAGCAGTACTTC. Translated, it gives CASSLAGGDLIYEQYF. Complete variable domain (other parts from reference TRBV5-6 and TRBJ2-7): DAGVTQSPTHLIKTRGQQVTLRCSPKSGHDTVSWYQQALGQGPQFIFQYYEEEERQRGNFPDRFSGHQFPNYSSELNVNALLLGDSALYLCASSLAGGDLIYEQYFGPGTRLTVT.

This clonotype has more than one count but fewer than ten. V usage is TRBV29-1 and J usage is TRBJ1-2; D not certain. The CDR3 length is 13 residues. Germline CDR1 reads SQVTM; CDR2 reads ANQGSEA. V gave up 2 bases and J gave up 4 bases, with 11 bases separating them. The CDR3 protein is CSVEWPAGYGYTF. CDR3 sequence (DNA): TGCAGCGTTGAATGGCCGGCTGGCTATGGCTACACCTTC.

The rearrangement links TRBV6-4 to TRBJ1-6, with TRBD1 as a possible D gene (5 bases). Looked up from germline, CDR1 is MRHNA and CDR2 is SNTAGT. CDR3 length equals 12 residues. V was cut by 8 bases and J by 10 bases, with 12 bases left in between. The CDR3 bases are TGTGCCAGCCATACCCGGGGGTCACCCCTCCACTTT. This translates into CASHTRGSPLHF.

This chain links TRBV11-3 with TRBJ2-1, with 8 bases identical to TRBD2. The ends lost 5 bases at V and 3 bases at J; junction bases unmatched: 6. CDR1 and CDR2 from the germline V gene are SGHNT and YENEEA. The length of the CDR3 is 15 residues. The CDR3 is CASSTSGSFYNEQFF. The CDR3 DNA reads TGTGCCAGCAGCACCAGCGGGAGCTTCTACAATGAGCAGTTCTTC.

The rearrangement joins TRBV28 to TRBJ1-4, with D possibly TRBD1 on 5 matching bases. V lost 4 bases and J lost 5, with 14 bases in between. The CDR3 runs 15 residues. Germline loops: CDR1 MDHEN, CDR2 SYDVKM. The CDR3 coding sequence is TGTGCCAGCAGTTACCGGGGCAGAACAAATGAAAAACTGTTTTTT. This sequence encodes CASSYRGRTNEKLFF.

V is TRBV4-1 and J is TRBJ2-3; TRBD1 matches 11 bases. CDR1 and CDR2 (germline): MGHRA, YSYEKL. J gave up 1 base and V 2 bases, and 5 bases lay outside the gene matches. The CDR3 consists of 17 residues. CDR3 in DNA: TGCGCCAGCAGCCAACCGGGACAGGGGGTGGGCACAGATACGCAGTATTTT. Translating it yields CASSQPGQGVGTDTQYF.

The chain joins TRBV18 to TRBJ2-3; no firm D call. The germline V and J ends were trimmed by 3 bases and 6 bases, with 19 bases remaining between them. The CDR3 is 16 residues long. The V gene's germline CDR1 is KGHSH and CDR2 LQKENI. The CDR3 nucleotides read TGTGCCAGCTCACCGGTTCTCGGAGCAGTCGTCGATACGCAGTATTTT. Translated, it gives CASSPVLGAVVDTQYF.

The table lists this clonotype with a few counts. The chain has TRBV27 and TRBJ2-7; 10 positions agree with TRBD2. Germline trimming cut 5 bases from V and 2 bases from J; bases unmatched to any gene: 6. This CDR3 has 15 residues. Germline V gene lookup returns CDR1 MNHEY and CDR2 SMNVEV (reference sequence). CDR3 protein: CASSQGLAKTYEQYF. CDR3 nucleotides: TGTGCCAGCAGTCAGGGACTAGCGAAGACCTACGAGCAGTACTTC.

This clonotype appeared a few times. The chain couples TRBV4-1 to TRBJ1-6; 10 bases line up with TRBD1. Trimming at V came to 4 bases and at J to 5 bases, leaving 5 bases not matched to a gene. The germline gives CDR1 MGHRA, CDR2 YSYEKL. The CDR3 runs to 16 residues. Here the CDR3 DNA reads TGCGCCAGCAGCCCACCGGACAGGGGGGATAATTCACCCCTCCACTTT. Translating gives CASSPPDRGDNSPLHF.

V usage is TRBV9 and J usage is TRBJ2-3, with unresolved D. The CDR3 has 13 residues. V was pared by 4 bases and J by 8 bases, with 14 bases between. The germline gives CDR1 SGDLS, CDR2 YYNGEE. The CDR3 sequence is CASSPAPQTTQYF. CDR3 in DNA: TGTGCCAGCAGCCCAGCCCCCCAGACTACGCAGTATTTT. Using reference TRBV9 and TRBJ2-3 for the parts outside the CDR3, the full variable domain is DSGVTQTPKHLITATGQRVTLRCSPRSGDLSVYWYQQSLDQGLQFLIQYYNGEERAKGNILERFSAQQFPDLHSELNLSSLELGDSALYFCASSPAPQTTQYFGPGTRLTVL.

The chain uses TRBV3-1 and TRBJ2-1, with TRBD2 matching 15 bases. With 4 bases clipped from V and 7 bases from J, the junction kept 8 bases outside the gene matches. The germline CDR1 and CDR2 sequences are LGHDT and YNNKEL (reference sequence). CDR3 size: 17 residues. CDR3 region: CASSRTSGGEGYNEQFF. The CDR3 bases are TGTGCCAGCAGCCGGACTAGCGGGGGGGAGGGGTATAATGAGCAGTTCTTC.

This clonotype came up many times. The rearrangement uses TRBV4-1 and TRBJ2-1, with 9 bases aligning to TRBD1. CDR1 is MGHRA, CDR2 YSYEKL, per germline. Trimming removed 4 bases from V and 3 bases from J; junction bases left unmatched: 4. The length of the CDR3 is 15 residues. The CDR3 DNA sequence: TGCGCCAGCAGCCTCGCGGGACAGGGCTACAATGAGCAGTTCTTC. Encoded protein: CASSLAGQGYNEQFF.

This clonotype was counted a few times. The rearrangement uses TRBV29-1 and TRBJ1-4, with 7 bases that match TRBD1. V shed 7 bases, J shed 4 bases, and the junction held 12 bases outside the gene matches. CDR1 and CDR2 from the germline V gene are SQVTM and ANQGSEA. This CDR3 is built from 15 residues. In nucleotides, the CDR3 is TGCAGCGGGAGGGGGACAGCTAATGATAATGAAAAACTGTTTTTT. It specifies CSGRGTANDNEKLFF.

The chain links TRBV7-3 to TRBJ2-7, with TRBD2 matching 8 bases. CDR1 is SGHTA and CDR2 is FQGTGA in the germline V gene. The ends lost 3 bases at V and 4 bases at J; junction bases unmatched: 8. The CDR3 has 15 amino acids. The CDR3 DNA reads TGTGCCAGCAGCTTGGCGAGCGGGAGTATTTACGAGCAGTACTTC. Protein product: CASSLASGSIYEQYF. Full variable domain (rest looked up from reference TRBV7-3 and TRBJ2-7): GAGVSQTPSNKVTEKGKYVELRCDPISGHTALYWYRQSLGQGPEFLIYFQGTGAADDSGLPNDRFFAVRPEGSVSTLKIQRTERGDSAVYLCASSLASGSIYEQYFGPGTRLTVT.

The chain recombines TRBV19 with TRBJ2-1, with TRBD2 matching 7 bases. The J segment lost 9 bases and the V segment lost 8 bases, leaving 10 bases of the junction unmatched. Germline lookup yields CDR1 LNHDA and CDR2 SQIVND (reference sequence). The CDR3 totals 13 residues. The CDR3 here is CASGGGPTPEQFF. The CDR3 region has the DNA TGTGCCAGTGGGGGGGGACCCACTCCTGAGCAGTTCTTC.

The rearrangement uses TRBV6-1 and TRBJ2-7, with 13 bases matching TRBD2. This CDR3 is 15 amino acids long. Per the germline V gene, CDR1 is MNHNS and CDR2 is SASEGT. The trim removed 7 bases at V and 4 bases at J, leaving 7 bases unmatched. The CDR3 sequence: CASNGLAGDSYEQYF. CDR3 nucleotide sequence: TGTGCCAGCAACGGACTAGCGGGAGATTCTTACGAGCAGTACTTC.

In its sample, this clonotype was seen many times. The rearrangement links TRBV15 to TRBJ1-6; TRBD1 matches at 7 bases. The CDR3 loop spans 18 amino acids. Germline CDR1 is LNHNV and CDR2 is YYDKDF (reference sequence). V trimming: 0 bases; J trimming: 9 bases; junction bases outside the gene matches: 14. CDR3 loop: CATSRDAPRPGQTSPLHF. The CDR3, as DNA: TGTGCCACCAGCAGAGATGCCCCTCGCCCGGGACAGACTTCACCCCTCCACTTT. The entire variable domain, with the rest obtained from reference TRBV15 and TRBJ1-6, is as follows: DAMVIQNPRYQVTQFGKPVTLSCSQTLNHNVMYWYQQKSSQAPKLLFHYYDKDFNNEADTPDNFQSRRPNTSFCFLDIRSPGLGDTAMYLCATSRDAPRPGQTSPLHFGNGTRLTVT.

In nucleotides, the CDR3 is TGCGCCAGCCGCGACAGGGGGTGGACTGAAGCTTTCTTT. It specifies CASRDRGWTEAFF. This chain links TRBV5-1 with TRBJ1-1, with 9 nucleotides matching TRBD1. The CDR3 spans 13 residues. The V gene end was trimmed by 7 bases and the J gene end by 5 bases; junction bases not matched to a gene: 6. The germline V gene encodes CDR1 SGHRS and CDR2 YFSETQ.